This entry lists 20 T cell receptor beta chains sequenced from one sample in a study of healthy donors' naive CD4 and CD8 T cells. Each TCR library used 500 ng of total RNA and a linear amplification protocol. TCRdb itself ran the reads through MiXCR, one entry per CDR3 protein. The profile shows roughly 200,000 distinct CDR3 sequences, 65% to 75% of them singletons. Sequences were obtained from naive CD4+ and CD8+ T cells sorted from blood, pooled from several donors. These receptors all stem from a pool of human donors in good health; the sample pools cells from several healthy donors.

This clonotype was recorded a few times. J is TRBJ2-1 and V is TRBV29-1; D is perhaps TRBD2 (6 bases). CDR1 and CDR2 from the germline V gene are SQVTM and ANQGSEA. The germline V and J ends were trimmed by 1 base and 0 bases, with 13 bases remaining between them. This CDR3 contains 16 residues. CDR3 sequence: CSVEGSAGSSYNEQFF. The CDR3 DNA sequence: TGCAGCGTTGAAGGCTCGGCGGGGAGCTCCTACAATGAGCAGTTCTTC.

V gene TRBV12-3 or TRBV12-4 combines with J gene TRBJ1-2, with TRBD1 matching 10 bases. The V segment lost 6 bases and the J segment 6 bases; nucleotides outside the gene matches: 7. This CDR3 is 14 amino acids long. The CDR3 DNA is TGTGCCAGCAGACGGGACAGGGGTCTCGATGGCTACACCTTC. This encodes CASRRDRGLDGYTF.

The chain is built from TRBV20-1 and TRBJ2-1; tentative D call: TRBD1 (5 bases). Trimming took off 6 bases at V and 8 bases at J, with 11 bases between the two ends. This CDR3 has 11 amino acids. Germline lookup yields CDR1 DFQATT and CDR2 SNEGSKA (reference sequence). This CDR3 reads CSALVGDEQFF. CDR3 coding DNA: TGCAGTGCCCTAGTAGGGGATGAGCAGTTCTTC.

The chain has TRBV27 and TRBJ1-1; no clear D. The ends were cut back, 3 bases at V and 1 base at J, with 9 bases in the middle. The CDR3 has 14 residues. Per germline, CDR1 MNHEY and CDR2 SMNVEV (reference sequence). Here the CDR3 reads CASSLRQTNTEAFF. CDR3 nucleotide sequence: TGTGCCAGCAGTTTGAGACAAACGAACACTGAAGCTTTCTTT.

This clonotype appeared a few times. The CDR3 is CSVELGLTDTQYF. CDR3 nucleotides: TGCAGCGTTGAATTGGGCCTAACAGATACGCAGTATTTT. V and J are TRBV29-1 and TRBJ2-3; the D is unclear. The CDR3 runs to 13 residues. Trimming shortened V by 2 bases and J by 3 bases, and 9 bases separated the two germline ends. Germline loops: CDR1 SQVTM, CDR2 ANQGSEA.

The rearrangement joins TRBV19 to TRBJ1-5, with D perhaps TRBD1 (5 bases). The CDR3 extends over 14 amino acids. The germline V gene has CDR1 LNHDA and CDR2 SQIVND (reference sequence). Trimming left V 6 bases short and J 1 base short, with 10 bases between. CDR3 sequence reads: CASRSDRSNQPQHF. CDR3 DNA: TGTGCCAGTAGAAGTGACAGAAGCAATCAGCCCCAGCATTTT.

This chain joins TRBV5-4 and TRBJ2-7; D call uncertain. CDR1 SGHNT and CDR2 YYREEE come from the germline V gene (reference sequence). Trimming took off 4 bases at V and 6 bases at J, with 17 bases between the two ends. The CDR3 runs to 14 residues. The CDR3 loop is CASSALNPFGEQYF. CDR3 nucleotides: TGTGCCAGCAGCGCCCTGAATCCTTTCGGCGAGCAGTACTTC.

This clonotype was seen only a few times. The genes are TRBV29-1 and TRBJ2-1; D is unclear. The germline V gene has CDR1 SQVTM and CDR2 ANQGSEA. The CDR3 has 11 residues. The germline V and J ends were trimmed by 7 bases and 4 bases, with 8 bases remaining between them. CDR3 residues: CSGAKYNEQFF. Written as DNA, the CDR3 is TGCAGCGGAGCTAAGTACAATGAGCAGTTCTTC.

This chain links TRBV2 with TRBJ1-1, with no clear D. Germline-derived CDR1 and CDR2 are SNHLY and FYNNEI. V shed 7 bases and J shed 3 bases, with 12 bases lying between them. This CDR3 contains 13 residues. The CDR3 sequence is CASKAFLDTEAFF. Written as DNA, the CDR3 is TGTGCCAGCAAGGCCTTTTTGGACACTGAAGCTTTCTTT.

The chain has TRBV27 and TRBJ2-1; tentatively, D is TRBD2 (5 bases). Germline assignment: CDR1 MNHEY and CDR2 SMNVEV (reference sequence). The CDR3 runs 15 residues. With 0 bases removed from V and 3 bases from J, the gap between germline ends came to 9 bases. CDR3 coding DNA: TGTGCCAGCAGTTTATCGAGCGGAAACTACAATGAGCAGTTCTTC. It is translated as CASSLSSGNYNEQFF.

This chain joins TRBV6-5 and TRBJ1-2, with no clear D. Per germline, CDR1 MNHEY and CDR2 SVGAGI. The CDR3 consists of 14 residues. V lost 2 bases and J 5 bases, leaving 12 bases between the germline ends. This CDR3 is CASSYTDGSYGYTF. DNA of the CDR3: TGTGCCAGCAGTTACACGGACGGATCGTATGGCTACACCTTC.

The V gene is TRBV5-6, the J gene TRBJ2-7; D possibly corresponds to TRBD2 (5 bases). V was cut by 1 base and J by 2 bases, with 13 bases left in between. Germline CDR1 SGHDT, CDR2 YYEEEE. This CDR3 comprises 15 residues. The CDR3 nucleotides read TGTGCCAGCAGCTTGCAGAGGAGGCTGACCTACGAGCAGTACTTC. This translates into CASSLQRRLTYEQYF.

The CDR3 loop reads CAIRRLLAGGSGEQFF. The CDR3 coding sequence is TGTGCCATCCGGCGTTTGTTAGCGGGAGGGTCGGGTGAGCAGTTCTTC. V usage is TRBV6-6 and J usage is TRBJ2-1; the match to TRBD2 covers 11 bases. Germline assignment: CDR1 MNHNY and CDR2 SVGAGI (reference sequence). The CDR3 sequence is 16 residues long. Trimming cost V 10 bases and J 9 bases; bases outside gene matches: 17.

This clonotype occurred a few times. This chain links TRBV29-1 with TRBJ2-5; no reliable D call. V dropped 2 bases and J dropped 2 bases, with 3 bases sitting between them. Germline loops: CDR1 SQVTM, CDR2 ANQGSEA. The CDR3 extends over 11 amino acids. The CDR3 sequence: CSVELQETQYF. The CDR3 nucleotides are TGCAGCGTTGAATTACAAGAGACCCAGTACTTC.

This chain joins TRBV19 and TRBJ2-1; 10 nucleotides align to TRBD1. After removal of 2 bases from V and 2 bases from J, the junction contained 6 bases not matched to a gene. CDR3 length equals 17 residues. In germline, CDR1 is LNHDA, CDR2 SQIVND (reference sequence). Here the CDR3 DNA reads TGTGCCAGTAGTATACTTCCCGGACAGGGGGCCTACAATGAGCAGTTCTTC. Translated, it gives CASSILPGQGAYNEQFF.

The chain links TRBV29-1 to TRBJ1-1, with 7 bases that match TRBD1. The junction had 5 bases not matched to a gene; V was cut back by 2 bases and J by 11 bases. CDR3 length: 11 amino acids. The germline V gene encodes CDR1 SQVTM and CDR2 ANQGSEA. CDR3 loop: CSVERQGWAFF. For the CDR3, the DNA is TGCAGCGTTGAAAGACAGGGTTGGGCTTTCTTT.

This clonotype was recorded a few times. The chain uses TRBV29-1 and TRBJ2-1; D uncertain. CDR1 SQVTM and CDR2 ANQGSEA come from the germline V gene. V was clipped by 1 base and J by 3 bases, with 10 bases between them. The CDR3 loop spans 14 amino acids. CDR3 nucleotides: TGCAGCGTTGAAGGCATAATAGTCTACAATGAGCAGTTCTTC. Translation gives CSVEGIIVYNEQFF.

V is TRBV4-2 and J is TRBJ2-5; 7 bases fit TRBD2. V dropped 1 base and J dropped 5; count of bases not matched to a gene: 4. The CDR3 totals 14 residues. CDR1 is LGHNA and CDR2 is YNFKEQ in the germline V gene. Here the CDR3 reads CASSQGTSRETQYF. CDR3 bases: TGTGCCAGCAGCCAAGGGACTAGTCGGGAGACCCAGTACTTC.

The V call is TRBV29-1, the J call TRBJ1-4; no clear D gene. V was trimmed by 3 bases and J by 11 bases, leaving 10 bases between them. This CDR3 spans 11 amino acids. Germline CDR1 and CDR2: SQVTM and ANQGSEA. This chain's CDR3 is CSVEWMGKLFF. In DNA, the CDR3 is TGCAGCGTTGAGTGGATGGGGAAACTGTTTTTT.

This chain joins TRBV29-1 and TRBJ1-1; D is undetermined. V was pared by 7 bases and J by 11 bases, with 20 bases between. There are 12 residues in the CDR3. Germline CDR1 reads SQVTM; CDR2 reads ANQGSEA. DNA for the CDR3: TGCAGCGCCACCGTAAGTAGGGAGTACGCTTTCTTT. It translates to CSATVSREYAFF.